A selection of T cell receptor beta chains follows, all from one sample in a study of technical replicates of blood from a handful of donors. The data were produced by immunoSEQ multiplex PCR, yet TCRdb's version contains in-frame clones alone and is incomplete. Here the sample spans more than 70,000 clones, approximately 97% being singletons. Material: T cells isolated from PBMCs. The receptor set was obtained from a human donor in good health. Each CDR3 is given without its conserved first and last residue.

V: TRBV6-5
length: 14
J: TRBJ2-1
CDR3: ASSYSRLVRDNEQF

V: TRBV7-9
length: 10
J: TRBJ1-4
CDR3: ASSQLGEKLF

V: TRBV29-1
length: 11
J: TRBJ1-2
CDR3: SVEGRESYGYT

V: TRBV11-2
length: 14
J: TRBJ2-1
CDR3: ASSLGPTSVRNEQF

V: TRBV2
length: 12
J: TRBJ2-5
CDR3: ASSEGPRGETQY

V: TRBV28
length: 8
J: TRBJ2-3
CDR3: ATGTDTQY

V: TRBV6-1
length: 11
J: TRBJ1-4
CDR3: ASSTPRDEKLF

V: TRBV10-1
length: 13
J: TRBJ2-5
CDR3: ASSESDRGQETQY

V: TRBV7-8
length: 18
J: TRBJ2-7
CDR3: ASSLVTGLAGEGGTYEQY

V: TRBV7-8
length: 12
J: TRBJ1-1
CDR3: ASSLRGAPTEAF

V: TRBV9
length: 11
J: TRBJ2-2
CDR3: ASSVVETGELF

V: TRBV5-1
length: 13
J: TRBJ1-5
CDR3: ASSLEGQVSQPQH

V: TRBV11-3
length: 13
J: TRBJ2-1
CDR3: ASSSGGVTYNEQF

V: TRBV7-9
length: 14
J: TRBJ1-4
CDR3: ASSPKGTMNNEKLF

V: TRBV2
length: 13
J: TRBJ1-5
CDR3: ASITQTPAGQPQH

V: TRBV5-4
length: 10
J: TRBJ2-3
CDR3: ASSSSTDTQY

V: TRBV18
length: 13
J: TRBJ2-7
CDR3: ASSPSPGEAYEQY

V: TRBV29-1
length: 11
J: TRBJ1-1
CDR3: SVVRGRNTEAF

V: TRBV11-2
length: 14
J: TRBJ2-7
CDR3: ASRTSGGPQSHEQY

V: TRBV10-2
length: 14
J: TRBJ1-2
CDR3: ASSSFLRDSNYGYT

V: TRBV29-1
length: 13
J: TRBJ2-1
CDR3: SVRTSGPSYNEQF

V: TRBV13
length: 10
J: TRBJ2-2
CDR3: ATEQNTGELF

V: TRBV30
length: 13
J: TRBJ1-2
CDR3: AWSFWGQAPIAYT

V: TRBV30
length: 9
J: TRBJ2-3
CDR3: AWSLTDTQY

V: TRBV25-1
length: 12
J: TRBJ1-2
CDR3: ASSTRDRAYGYT

V: TRBV18
length: 11
J: TRBJ1-2
CDR3: ASSPTGGDGYT

V: TRBV6-5
length: 12
J: TRBJ1-1
CDR3: ASSLEGRNTEAF

V: TRBV7-7
length: 12
J: TRBJ2-3
CDR3: ASGGAGLTDTQY

V: TRBV27
length: 12
J: TRBJ1-1
CDR3: ASRRTGEITEAF

V: TRBV5-1
length: 11
J: TRBJ1-6
CDR3: ASSLESRSPLH

V: TRBV13
length: 13
J: TRBJ2-3
CDR3: ASSSGGSSTDTQY

V: TRBV27
length: 15
J: TRBJ2-3
CDR3: ASSPPLAGGLADTQY

V: TRBV5-6
length: 12
J: TRBJ2-3
CDR3: ASSLARRADTQY

V: TRBV19
length: 13
J: TRBJ2-1
CDR3: ASSAGLPGDNEQF

V: TRBV6-6
length: 14
J: TRBJ1-5
CDR3: ASSYSWEGGNQPQH

V: TRBV5-1
length: 16
J: TRBJ2-7
CDR3: ASSAGTSGRSGAYEQY

V: TRBV5-5
length: 9
J: TRBJ2-5
CDR3: ASSLQETQY

V: TRBV5-4
length: 13
J: TRBJ2-1
CDR3: ASSLKTSGDNEQF

V: TRBV13
length: 11
J: TRBJ2-7
CDR3: ASSQTVSYEQY

V: TRBV5-1
length: 14
J: TRBJ2-1
CDR3: ASSIAGESGYNEQF

V: TRBV6-5
length: 12
J: TRBJ1-3
CDR3: ASRPDNAGNTIY

V: TRBV6-1
length: 15
J: TRBJ2-3
CDR3: ASSDPTSGGPSDTQY

V: TRBV5-1
length: 12
J: TRBJ1-4
CDR3: ASSLVADRDKLF